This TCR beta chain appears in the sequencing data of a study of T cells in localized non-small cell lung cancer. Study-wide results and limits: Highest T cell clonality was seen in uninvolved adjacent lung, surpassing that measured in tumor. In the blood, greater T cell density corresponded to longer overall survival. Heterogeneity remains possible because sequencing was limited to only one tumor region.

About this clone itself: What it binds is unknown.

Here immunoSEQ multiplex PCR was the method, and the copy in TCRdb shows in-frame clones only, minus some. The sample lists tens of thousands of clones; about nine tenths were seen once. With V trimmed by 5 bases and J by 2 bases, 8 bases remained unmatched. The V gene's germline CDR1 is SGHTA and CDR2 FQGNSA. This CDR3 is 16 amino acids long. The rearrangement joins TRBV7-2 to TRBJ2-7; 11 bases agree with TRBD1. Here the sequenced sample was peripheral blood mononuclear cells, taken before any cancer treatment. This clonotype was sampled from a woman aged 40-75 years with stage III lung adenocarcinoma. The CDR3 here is CASSPGPGQGAYEQYF. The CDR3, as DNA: TGTGCCAGCAGCCCCGGTCCGGGACAGGGGGCCTACGAGCAGTACTTC.